This is a list of T cell receptor beta chains from one sample in a study of blood T cells in healthy people across ages. Each CDR3 protein gets one entry after TCRdb re-called the 5' RACE reads with MiXCR. The table has about 800,000 distinct CDR3 sequences, roughly 60% seen once; the top ten hold roughly 22%. Sequencing was performed on blood. Receptors originate from a man aged 25-45 years in good health. CDR3s include the opening cysteine and the closing phenylalanine or tryptophan. Fields, in order: J gene, V gene, CDR3 protein.

TRBJ2-7 TRBV5-1 CASSSGQGAISYEQYF
TRBJ1-6 TRBV11-2 CASSSHNPWDSYLRDNSPLHF
TRBJ2-7 TRBV9 CASSGGLAISTYEQYF
TRBJ1-4 TRBV28 CASSIDGSGREKLFF
TRBJ2-1 TRBV7-3 CASSSHLGGEQFF
TRBJ1-4 TRBV6-6 CASRDAKGSEKLFF
TRBJ2-3 TRBV20-1 CSASSGVLETQYF
TRBJ2-3 TRBV29-1 CSVSGGYTDTQYF
TRBJ1-2 TRBV6-5 CASSYLDRTRANYGYTF
TRBJ2-1 TRBV5-1 CASSLGQGARMFF
TRBJ2-7 TRBV20-1 CSARDGLSYEQYF
TRBJ2-5 TRBV4-2 CASSQVPRTAETQYF
TRBJ2-5 TRBV20-1 CSARDLGTFADGTQYF
TRBJ2-1 TRBV28 CASSPPLPPDEQFF
TRBJ2-5 TRBV6-5 CASSLQITNQETQYF
TRBJ2-4 TRBV6-6 CASTALSAKNIQYF
NA TRBV28 CASSWVSGGTGTNEQYF
TRBJ2-3 TRBV30 CALQGPTGAGGPDTQYF
TRBJ2-3 TRBV15 CATSRVYFLLGSTDTQYF